Presented here are 15 T cell receptor beta chains from one specimen sequenced in a study of T and B cells in COVID-19 patients. TRB rearrangements were amplified by multiplex PCR with BIOMED2 TRB-A/B primers. TCRdb called the multiplex PCR reads again in MiXCR, with one record for every CDR3 protein. The sample records a few thousand distinct CDR3 sequences, about a fifth being singletons. From blood, roughly 250-550 ng of genomic DNA served as TRB template. Sequenced input: blood. The receptors stem from a human donor with active COVID-19.

This clonotype is medium-sized in the sample. V usage is TRBV6-2 or TRBV6-3 and J usage is TRBJ1-1; D is perhaps TRBD1 (6 bases). The CDR3 has 16 amino acids. CDR1 is MNHEY and CDR2 is SVGEGT in the germline V gene. Trimming pared 2 bases from V and 4 bases from J, leaving 17 bases between. CDR3: CASSYQQGNVGTEAFF. The CDR3 nucleotides are TGTGCCAGCAGTTACCAACAGGGTAATGTCGGCACTGAAGCTTTCTTT.

In this sample, this clonotype turned up once. The CDR3 coding sequence is TGCAGCGTTGAGAGCACGTTTAACTATGGCTACACCTTC. Encoded protein: CSVESTFNYGYTF. This chain connects TRBV29-1 to TRBJ1-2; D remains unclear. Germline CDR1 reads SQVTM; CDR2 reads ANQGSEA. The CDR3 has 13 amino acids. V lost 3 bases and J lost 1, with 9 bases in between. Looking up the rest from reference TRBV29-1 and TRBJ1-2 gives the full variable domain: SAVISQKPSRDICQRGTSLTIQCQVDSQVTMMFWYRQQPGQSLTLIATANQGSEATYESGFVIDKFPISRPNLTFSTLTVSNMSPEDSSIYLCSVESTFNYGYTFGSGTRLTVV.

The chain combines TRBV19 with TRBJ2-6; weak D call: TRBD2 (6 bases). The V end was cut by 5 bases, the J end by 3 bases, with 11 bases between. CDR3 length: 15 amino acids. CDR1 is LNHDA and CDR2 is SQIVND in the germline V gene (reference sequence). The CDR3 protein is CASSDRGGGANVLTF. CDR3 sequence (DNA): TGTGCCAGTAGTGACCGGGGAGGTGGGGCCAACGTCCTGACTTTC.

This clonotype is labeled as medium-sized. The V call is TRBV6-5, the J call TRBJ1-2; 7 nucleotides align to TRBD1. Germline CDR1 MNHEY, CDR2 SVGAGI. V shed 7 bases, J shed 4 bases, and the junction held 9 bases outside the gene matches. This CDR3 has 14 residues. CDR3 DNA sequence: TGTGCCAGCACCGACAGGGAACAGTTCTATGGCTACACCTTC. Its translation is CASTDREQFYGYTF.

By share, this clonotype ranks as large. The gene calls are TRBV19 and TRBJ2-1, with 7 positions matching TRBD2. The CDR3 covers 12 residues. Germline values: CDR1 LNHDA, CDR2 SQIVND (reference sequence). V dropped 7 bases and J dropped 10; count of bases not matched to a gene: 7. The CDR3 bases are TGTGCCAGTAATGGCGGGGAGGGAGAGCAGTTCTTC. This sequence encodes CASNGGEGEQFF.

By its share, this clonotype is medium-sized. The chain's CDR3 is CASSYQTSGYNEQFF. The CDR3 nucleotides read TGTGCCAGCAGTTACCAGACTAGCGGGTACAATGAGCAGTTCTTC. J is TRBJ2-1 and V is TRBV6-6; TRBD2 agrees at 10 bases. The CDR3 sequence is 15 residues long. Germline CDR1 is MNHNY and CDR2 is SVGAGI (reference sequence). Germline trimming cut 2 bases from V and 4 bases from J; bases unmatched to any gene: 2.

V gene TRBV5-1 combines with J gene TRBJ2-5; 11 bases agree with TRBD2. CDR3 length equals 16 residues. J gave up 3 bases and V 4 bases, and 8 bases lay outside the gene matches. Germline CDR1 is SGHRS and CDR2 is YFSETQ. The CDR3 sequence: CASSLGTSGHEETQYF. CDR3 bases: TGCGCCAGCAGCCTCGGGACTAGCGGACACGAAGAGACCCAGTACTTC. Complete variable domain (other parts from reference TRBV5-1 and TRBJ2-5): KAGVTQTPRYLIKTRGQQVTLSCSPISGHRSVSWYQQTPGQGLQFLFEYFSETQRNKGNFPGRFSGRQFSNSRSEMNVSTLELGDSALYLCASSLGTSGHEETQYFGPGTRLLVL.

This clonotype has just one count. The genes are TRBV19 and TRBJ2-1; TRBD2 matches 7 bases. CDR1 and CDR2 from the germline V gene are LNHDA and SQIVND (reference sequence). The V segment lost 6 bases and the J segment 10 bases; nucleotides outside the gene matches: 6. The CDR3 is made up of 12 amino acids. The CDR3 coding sequence is TGTGCCAGTAGGGCCGGGGAGGGAGAGCAGTTCTTC. Its protein is CASRAGEGEQFF.

This clonotype has just a few counts. The chain combines TRBV5-4 with TRBJ1-6, with 7 bases identical to TRBD1. This CDR3 is built from 15 residues. Germline-derived CDR1 and CDR2 are SGHNT and YYREEE (reference sequence). With 2 bases clipped from V and 5 bases from J, the junction kept 4 bases outside the gene matches. As DNA, the CDR3 is TGTGCCAGCAGCTTCTCCGGACAGGATAATTCACCCCTCCACTTT. Translation: CASSFSGQDNSPLHF.

This chain joins TRBV20-1 and TRBJ2-5; D call uncertain. Trimming pared 6 bases from V and 7 bases from J, leaving 12 bases between. Germline CDR1 is DFQATT and CDR2 is SNEGSKA (reference sequence). CDR3 size: 11 residues. CDR3 nucleotides: TGCAGTGCGAAGTTCTGGGTGACCCAGTACTTC. As protein: CSAKFWVTQYF.

Sample share makes this clonotype medium-sized (0.01 to 0.1%). The chain combines TRBV5-6 with TRBJ2-2; TRBD2 matches at 9 bases. This CDR3 has 18 amino acids. V lost 3 bases to trimming and J lost 7 bases; unmatched junction nucleotides: 16. Germline V gene sequence: CDR1 SGHDT, CDR2 YYEEEE. The CDR3 loop is CASSSLRREGLGDGELFF. The CDR3 nucleotides read TGTGCCAGCAGCTCCCTGAGGCGGGAGGGCCTCGGTGACGGGGAGCTGTTTTTT.

By share, this clonotype ranks as medium-sized. The chain has TRBV27 and TRBJ2-1, with TRBD2 matching 7 bases. Germline V gene lookup returns CDR1 MNHEY and CDR2 SMNVEV (reference sequence). The CDR3 spans 16 residues. The ends lost 7 bases at V and 4 bases at J; junction bases unmatched: 13. CDR3 sequence: CASMGPAGLPYNEQFF. The CDR3 nucleotides read TGTGCCAGCATGGGACCAGCGGGACTACCATACAATGAGCAGTTCTTC.

This clonotype is judged medium-sized (0.01 to 0.1%). J is TRBJ2-2 and V is TRBV18; no definite D call. The CDR3 spans 11 residues. CDR1 is KGHSH and CDR2 is LQKENI in the germline V gene. Trimming took 3 bases from V and 4 from J, leaving 0 bases between them. CDR3 nucleotides: TGTGCCAGCTCACCCACCGGGGAGCTGTTTTTT. It encodes CASSPTGELFF. The full variable domain, its missing parts supplied by reference TRBV18 and TRBJ2-2, is NAGVMQNPRHLVRRRGQEARLRCSPMKGHSHVYWYRQLPEEGLKFMVYLQKENIIDESGMPKERFSAEFPKEGPSILRIQQVVRGDSAAYFCASSPTGELFFGEGSRLTVL.

The chain carries TRBV28 and TRBJ1-2; D is possibly TRBD1 (6 bases). This CDR3 region has 13 residues. V lost 9 bases and J 8 bases, leaving 19 bases between the germline ends. The V gene's germline CDR1 is MDHEN and CDR2 SYDVKM. The CDR3 loop reads CARLRTGAGGYTF. The DNA for the CDR3 is TGTGCCAGACTTCGGACGGGGGCAGGAGGCTACACCTTC.

This clonotype is medium-sized. This chain joins TRBV6-1 and TRBJ2-7, with D tentatively TRBD1 (6 bases). This CDR3 comprises 13 residues. The ends were cut back, 3 bases at V and 3 bases at J, with 9 bases in the middle. Germline assignment: CDR1 MNHNS and CDR2 SASEGT. The CDR3 DNA follows: TGTGCCAGCAGTGAGGACAGCTACTACGAGCAGTACTTC. It codes for CASSEDSYYEQYF.